Below are 14 T cell receptor beta chains sequenced from a single sample in a study of shared clonotypes between healthy human individuals. TCRdb's table, derived via immunoSEQ multiplex PCR, lists solely in-frame clones and lacks some. The data show more than 900,000 clones, about 84% seen once. The sequenced sample consisted of memory CD4+ T cells from PBMCs. Documented subset: CD45RA-negative fraction. The origin of the receptors is a man aged 18-30 years in good health. Some clones in this sample may be carry-over from other donors' samples.

The chain employs TRBV28 and TRBJ1-5; TRBD1 might be the D (5 bases). Germline CDR1 MDHEN, CDR2 SYDVKM. CDR3 length: 14 residues. Trimming cost V 9 bases and J 7 bases, with 19 bases left between them. The CDR3 coding sequence is TGTGCCAGTCACTGGCTGGGGGGAGGCCAGCCCCAGCATTTT. This sequence encodes CASHWLGGGQPQHF.

As concerns this clone: Additional DNA sequences in this sample encode the identical CDR3. The chain has TRBV5-1 and TRBJ2-1; the match to TRBD2 covers 10 bases. This CDR3 spans 15 amino acids. CDR1 is SGHRS, CDR2 YFSETQ, per germline. J gave up 3 bases and V 2 bases, and 2 bases lay outside the gene matches. This CDR3 is CASSLIAGGYNEQFF. CDR3 coding DNA: TGCGCCAGCAGCTTAATAGCGGGAGGCTACAATGAGCAGTTCTTC.

V is TRBV9 and J is TRBJ1-3; a weak D match, TRBD1 (6 bases). The germline gives CDR1 SGDLS, CDR2 YYNGEE. Trimming left V 4 bases short and J 0 bases short, with 11 bases between. This CDR3 comprises 15 residues. The CDR3 nucleotides read TGTGCCAGCAGCTCAGGGGCTCTCTCTGGAAACACCATATATTTT. It translates to CASSSGALSGNTIYF.

CDR3 region: CASSLSSSYEQYF. For the CDR3, the DNA is TGTGCCAGCTCACTGTCGAGCTCCTACGAGCAGTACTTC. The chain carries TRBV18 and TRBJ2-7; D unclear. V gave up 4 bases and J gave up 0 bases, with 7 bases separating them. The CDR3 loop spans 13 amino acids. Germline assignment: CDR1 KGHSH and CDR2 LQKENI. Looking up the rest from reference TRBV18 and TRBJ2-7 gives the full variable domain: NAGVMQNPRHLVRRRGQEARLRCSPMKGHSHVYWYRQLPEEGLKFMVYLQKENIIDESGMPKERFSAEFPKEGPSILRIQQVVRGDSAAYFCASSLSSSYEQYFGPGTRLTVT.

The genes are TRBV5-4 and TRBJ1-1; no reliable D call. The V gene's germline CDR1 is SGHNT and CDR2 YYREEE (reference sequence). V was trimmed by 0 bases and J by 3 bases, leaving 9 bases between them. This CDR3 spans 14 amino acids. Here the CDR3 reads CASSLVWDDTEAFF. The CDR3 DNA reads TGTGCCAGCAGCTTGGTCTGGGATGACACTGAAGCTTTCTTT.

This chain links TRBV7-7 with TRBJ2-3; D not certain. V shed 4 bases and J shed 0 bases, with 5 bases lying between them. The CDR3 extends over 13 amino acids. The germline gives CDR1 SSHAT, CDR2 FNYEAQ (reference sequence). In DNA, the CDR3 is TGTGCCAGCAGCTACGCTAGCACAGATACGCAGTATTTT. Encoded protein: CASSYASTDTQYF.

To note about this clone: Germline is not matched at one junction end, which may reflect a read error. The chain links TRBV30 to TRBJ2-5; 11 nucleotides align to TRBD2. The DNA end lines up better with TRBJ2-7; the J call may be wrong. The CDR3 is 16 residues long. Germline CDR1 GTSNPN, CDR2 SVGIG (reference sequence). This chain's CDR3 is CAWSLLAGGPSNEQYF. In DNA form, the CDR3 reads TGTGCCTGGAGTCTTTTAGCGGGAGGGCCCTCCAACGAGCAGTACTTC.

The CDR3 is CAWTGQANTEAFF. Here the CDR3 DNA reads TGTGCCTGGACCGGACAGGCAAACACTGAAGCTTTCTTT. The V and J genes are TRBV30 and TRBJ1-1; 7 bases are a match to TRBD1. Germline lookup yields CDR1 GTSNPN and CDR2 SVGIG (reference sequence). V shed 4 bases, J shed 2 bases, and the junction held 4 bases outside the gene matches. There are 13 residues in the CDR3.

Concerning this clone: One end of the junction fails to match germline, which may point to a read error. CDR3 residues: CASGFGAGGNYGYTF. CDR3 nucleotides: TGCGCCAGCGGCTTCGGGGCAGGGGGCAACTATGGCTACACCTTC. The rearrangement links TRBV5-1 to TRBJ1-2, with TRBD1 matching 8 bases. Germline lookup yields CDR1 SGHRS and CDR2 YFSETQ. This CDR3 is built from 15 residues.

The chain uses TRBV30 and TRBJ2-3; 13 positions agree with TRBD2. V gave up 1 base and J gave up 0 bases; unmatched junction bases: 4. Germline V gene data show CDR1 as GTSNPN and CDR2 as SVGIG (reference sequence). The CDR3 extends over 17 amino acids. The CDR3 bases are TGTGCCTGGAGTGAACTAGCGGGAGGGCCAAGCACAGATACGCAGTATTTT. It encodes CAWSELAGGPSTDTQYF.

Points on this clone: A read error may explain this, as a much larger clone is one base away. Other nucleotide sequences from this sample produce the same CDR3. The chain couples TRBV2 to TRBJ1-2; D not resolved. V was cut by 4 bases and J by 3 bases, with 6 bases left in between. The CDR3 has 12 residues. Germline-derived CDR1 and CDR2 are SNHLY and FYNNEI. Here the CDR3 DNA reads TGTGCCAGCAGTGCGCAGGACTATGGCTACACCTTC. The encoded protein is CASSAQDYGYTF.

The chain is built from TRBV6-6 and TRBJ2-1; D call uncertain. CDR3 length: 11 residues. CDR1 and CDR2 from the germline V gene are MNHNY and SVGAGI (reference sequence). V was pared by 5 bases and J by 8 bases, with 7 bases between. Here the CDR3 reads CASSVFDEQFF. The CDR3 nucleotides read TGTGCCAGCAGTGTTTTTGATGAGCAGTTCTTC.

The CDR3 loop is CASSLDAGGSPGELFF. For the CDR3, the DNA is TGCGCCAGCAGCTTGGATGCGGGAGGGTCACCGGGGGAGCTGTTTTTT. The J gene is TRBJ2-2, the V gene TRBV5-1, with 9 bases lining up with TRBD2. The CDR3 contains 16 residues. J was trimmed by 8 bases and V by 0 bases; bases with no gene match: 8. The germline V gene encodes CDR1 SGHRS and CDR2 YFSETQ.

With regard to this clone: Different DNA sequences within this sample yield the same CDR3. The chain couples TRBV4-1 to TRBJ1-2; TRBD1 is a possible D gene (6 bases). The V end was cut by 1 base, the J end by 8 bases, with 17 bases between. Germline CDR1 is MGHRA and CDR2 is YSYEKL. CDR3 length: 15 residues. CDR3 nucleotide sequence: TGCGCCAGCAGCCAAGTAGGGGGGGGAGCGGGAGGCTACACCTTC. As protein: CASSQVGGGAGGYTF.